This T cell receptor (beta chain) was recovered during a study of cytomegalovirus exposure and HLA in healthy donors (dated by TCRdb to 2015 to 2018). Turning to the overall study: An earlier analysis of approximately 600 of the donors reported 250 to 350 Gb of sequence data and around 120 million unique TCR beta sequences from 150 million to 200 million T cells. All discovery cohort repertoires had been generated using a single sequencing platform. An early release that covered about 640 HLA-typed donors contained around 330 gigabases of sequencing data and approximately 85 million unique TCR sequences. Alongside the repertoire data, information on donor age, sex, ethnicity and CMV serostatus was compiled. To study patterns of TCR occurrence, a later analysis re-analyzed previously published TCR beta repertoires from 650 to 750 donors and added high-resolution HLA genotyping. Typing coverage differed by locus: A, B, C, DRB1 and DQB1 were typed in roughly 620-630 donors, DQA1 in about 510, DPA1 in some 570, and DPB1 in 450 to 490. Along with the approximately 670-subject first cohort, a separate validation cohort of over a hundred different subjects was used. To decide whether each TCR beta V gene segment behaved as functional or pseudogenic, an earlier analysis of nearly 600 of the donors relied on high-throughput TCR beta sequencing. Rather than using new phenotypic data, the later analysis identified candidate immune exposures from TCR beta sequences and from how often those sequences occurred across donors. Among the roughly 400 genotyped donors, around 81% belonged to the genetic ancestry cluster associated with self-reported Caucasian donors. Using immunosequencing, the study profiled T cell repertoires from roughly 650 subjects and related those repertoires to cytomegalovirus serostatus. The aim of the study was to test whether cataloging public T cell receptors could identify signatures of past pathogen exposure. A later genetic analysis took genome-wide SNP genotypes for about 65% of the 666 donors and used that subset as a discovery cohort. On average, around 240,000 unique TCR beta nucleotide sequences were sequenced per donor among 398 genotyped donors of the cohort, with 15% to 20% of those sequences being non-productive. A handful of DR-DQ haplotypes were treated as single units for association and clustering because of strong linkage in the cohort. To predict cytomegalovirus infection status, the study combined high-throughput TCR immunosequencing, statistical association of individual TCRs with disease status, and machine learning. HLA typing covered class I and class II loci at four-digit resolution. Results the study describes overall, beyond this receptor: The cohort was sequenced for TCR beta chains only, and without alpha or paired-chain data the features that could be detected were limited. In a later analysis, around 17,000 TCR beta sequences were associated with specific HLA alleles at a false discovery rate of 0.05. A cluster of highly shared sequence variants was judged likely to represent a technical artifact of the sequencing pipeline. Assigning TCR associations to individual alleles was difficult when HLA alleles, especially DR and DQ, strongly co-occurred. According to a later genetic analysis, donors in an Asian-associated ancestry cluster had fewer N-insertions in productive TCRs than the roughly 700-donor mean. In a later analysis, most CMV-associated TCR beta chains were found to appear HLA-restricted, with HLA associations seemingly driven largely by CMV exposure. A later analysis reported that several top co-occurrence clusters appeared linked to parvovirus B19, influenza, CMV and Epstein-Barr virus. Roughly uniform sequencing depth across donors was assumed in presence/absence analyses, although this assumption may not hold. In a later analysis, HLA-associated TCR beta chains were found to be more clonally expanded and to have lower generation probabilities than equally common non-associated chains. Seventeen rarely observed V segments, including chromosome 9 orphons, were excluded from the earlier analysis of several hundred of the donors because counts were too low. Most TCR sequences were observed very rarely across donors, whereas some public TCRs were present in many individuals. An earlier analysis of roughly 570 of the donors showed that most TCR beta V segments appeared in productive rearrangements either about 90% or about 30% of the time, which broadly matched IMGT annotations. In vitro tests confirmed that a few of the cytomegalovirus-associated TCR beta chains recognize cytomegalovirus antigens. A further reported finding was that TCR beta sequences accurately predicted the HLA-A and HLA-B alleles for most subjects in the first cohort. Cytomegalovirus status was reported to be diagnosed by the classifier with high specificity and sensitivity in both the original and validation cohorts. Immune exposure information for the cohort was limited to CMV serostatus. Because some donors lacked HLA typing at each locus, the association tests relied only on the typed subset. In a later analysis, TCR association rates were found to vary across HLA loci, with the most associated TCRs seen for DRB1 alleles and the fewest for HLA-C alleles. It was suggested by the authors that the approach could potentially be generalized to other disease states and immunological phenotypes. The study listed 164 TCR beta chains as associated with cytomegalovirus. Because the 87-base-pair reads could not distinguish some IMGT-functional V segments, including TRBV6-2 and TRBV6-3, those segments were excluded. Linkage disequilibrium might explain the correlated functional status among segregating V segments, but an unknown experimental factor could not be ruled out. A later genetic analysis associated a missense DCLRE1C variant with V-gene and J-gene trimming of TCR beta chains, and an independent cohort replicated the association.

Of note for this clone: Its antigen has not been determined. No base quality values were provided; no much bigger clone lies one nucleotide off.

The CDR3 sequence holds 15 residues, the cysteine and phenylalanine included. Only the CDR3 portion is preserved as DNA: 45 bases, with reading frame beginning at the first base. Libraries were built with the immunoSEQ multiplex PCR assay. For the multiplex PCR, a mixture combining 60 forward primers for TCR Vbeta segments and 13 reverse primers for TCR Jbeta segments was used. Amplification of the CDR3 region of rearranged TCR beta genes was performed with a multiplex PCR assay on genomic DNA. On the Illumina HiSeq System, the amplified TCR beta libraries were sequenced as 87-base-pair reads. The study's own analysis went as follows. In a later analysis, 77 million or so unique TCR beta chains were counted across the roughly 610 repertoires, and roughly 9.9 million of these chains were shared by at least two donors. Raw reads were error-corrected and collapsed into unique sequences with a nearest-neighbor algorithm that merged closely related sequences to remove PCR and sequencing errors. V, D and J gene segments were assigned by aligning CDR3 sequences to IMGT reference sequences. For a sequence to be retained, a match of at least six nucleotides was required to both a V gene segment and a J gene segment. Rearrangements were called productive when the CDR3 lacked stop codons and stayed in frame with V and J; all others were non-productive. CDR3 was defined according to IMGT convention as the region running from the second conserved V-encoded cysteine to the conserved J-encoded phenylalanine. The earlier analysis of about 620 of the donors excluded sequences that lacked an unambiguous match to a single V gene segment. An earlier analysis of roughly 590 of the donors called V segments functional above 56.7% productive rearrangements and segregating when the between-donor standard deviation exceeded 5%. A statistical classification framework was developed to diagnose cytomegalovirus status using the catalog of TCR beta chain sequences. A later analysis assigned V and J genes by comparing TCR nucleotide sequences with IMGT/GENE-DB human TR gene sequences. In a later analysis, CDR3 sequences and most-parsimonious VDJ recombination scenarios were assigned using the TCRdist pipeline. In a later analysis, every TCR beta chain was defined by the combination of its CDR3 amino acid sequence and its V-gene family, and reads without a unique V-gene family were dropped. A later analysis removed several hundred highly shared, low-generation-probability nucleotide sequences to deal with suspected cross-contamination and a sequencing artifact. A later analysis calculated a clonal expansion index for each public chain from normalized within-repertoire ranks of inferred template counts. In a later analysis, generation probabilities were computed using a VDJ recombination model fitted to out-of-frame rearrangements, and the results were checked against IGoR. In a later analysis, hypergeometric tests were used to score TCR-TCR, TCR-HLA and TCR-CMV co-occurrence, with a repertoire-size bias correction applied to TCR pairs. False discovery rates were estimated in a later analysis by permuting HLA or CMV assignments 20 times. In a later analysis, co-occurring TCRs were grouped using DBSCAN, with TCRdist sequence similarity added in when clustering inside HLA-allele-positive subsets. For co-occurrence clustering, repertoires with fewer than 30,000 or more than 120,000 public chains were excluded, along with five repertoires with anomalous nucleotide sharing. TCRdb re-hosts the immuneACCESS table, in-frame sequences only. Its copies lack some clones; in the studies checked, an unresolved V gene accounts for under half of them, and the cause for the rest is not known. From that table come the V and J calls and clone size; the DNA was used to work out D and trimming. The table for this sample lists fewer than 200,000 clones; about 80% of them were counted only once. The ten largest clonotypes hold around 1.3% of the sample.

In total, approximately 610 healthy bone marrow donors made up the cohort. All cohort members were sampled while nominally healthy, although unrecorded immune exposures were likely present. The donor was CMV seronegative and belonged to the group of more than 300 seronegative cohort members. A peripheral blood sample was collected from each donor, and TCR beta sequencing was performed on peripheral blood mononuclear cells. Genomic DNA was extracted from the blood cell samples with the Qiagen DNeasy Blood Extraction Kit. The sequence derives from a woman between 50 and 59 years old in good health and CMV-seronegative. The rearrangement joined TRBV21-1 to TRBJ1-2; the table's TRBD1 call for D was not verified on the DNA. TRBV21-1 corresponds to a pseudogene. The sequencing sample was made of PBMCs. The nucleotides are TGTGCCAGCAGCAACCACATAAGAACAGGGGATGGCTACACCTTC. It specifies CASSNHIRTGDGYTF.